This T cell receptor (beta chain) was sequenced during a study of cytomegalovirus exposure and HLA in healthy donors. Study outcomes and limitations: The majority of TCR sequences were rare, yet some public TCRs appeared in many donors.

The protocol was immunoSEQ multiplex PCR, while the TCRdb copy is restricted to in-frame clones and leaves out a portion. The table lists 200,000 or so clones, about four fifths of them singletons. This clone was seen once. The target antigen is unknown. The sequence came from a man aged 18 to 30 in good health and CMV-seropositive. Sequencing input: PBMCs.

The CDR3, as DNA: TGCGCCAGCAGCCCACTCGAAGGGGGCATCTACGAGCAGTACTTC. Translation: CASSPLEGGIYEQYF. The genes are TRBV5-1 and TRBJ2-7; 7 bases are a match to TRBD1. CDR1 and CDR2 from the germline V gene are SGHRS and YFSETQ. CDR3 size: 15 residues. After removal of 4 bases from V and 3 bases from J, the junction contained 10 bases not matched to a gene.